Here is one T cell receptor (beta chain) with its context. The antigen is unknown. Germline lookup yields CDR1 MDHEN and CDR2 SYDVKM. The V gene end was trimmed by 5 bases and the J gene end by 4 bases; junction bases not matched to a gene: 6. The CDR3 is 15 residues long. For sorted subsets, approximately 0.2 ug DNA per replicate equaled roughly 29,000 T cell genomes. Original handling: ImmunoSEQ output held junction-only sequences without quality scores, so filtering differed. Assay: immunoSEQ multiplex PCR; the TCRdb copy retains only in-frame clones and omits some. Clone size and the V and J calls come from that table; the DNA yielded D and trimming. This sample has 1,400,000 or so clones, with 98% found just once. These data originate in a study of shared clonotypes between healthy human individuals. About the study: The people who gave samples were a couple of women and three men aged 18 to 49. Points from the study as a whole: The study sampled only blood, and tissue repertoires likely differ.

The chain employs TRBV28 and TRBJ1-5; 9 nucleotides align to TRBD1. This clonotype originated in a man aged 25-45 years in good health. The specimen was naive CD4+ T cells sorted from blood. Indicated subset: CD45RA+ positively selected. The CDR3 DNA reads TGTGCCAGCAGTCGTGACAGGGGGGTGAATCAGCCCCAGCATTTT. The encoded protein is CASSRDRGVNQPQHF.